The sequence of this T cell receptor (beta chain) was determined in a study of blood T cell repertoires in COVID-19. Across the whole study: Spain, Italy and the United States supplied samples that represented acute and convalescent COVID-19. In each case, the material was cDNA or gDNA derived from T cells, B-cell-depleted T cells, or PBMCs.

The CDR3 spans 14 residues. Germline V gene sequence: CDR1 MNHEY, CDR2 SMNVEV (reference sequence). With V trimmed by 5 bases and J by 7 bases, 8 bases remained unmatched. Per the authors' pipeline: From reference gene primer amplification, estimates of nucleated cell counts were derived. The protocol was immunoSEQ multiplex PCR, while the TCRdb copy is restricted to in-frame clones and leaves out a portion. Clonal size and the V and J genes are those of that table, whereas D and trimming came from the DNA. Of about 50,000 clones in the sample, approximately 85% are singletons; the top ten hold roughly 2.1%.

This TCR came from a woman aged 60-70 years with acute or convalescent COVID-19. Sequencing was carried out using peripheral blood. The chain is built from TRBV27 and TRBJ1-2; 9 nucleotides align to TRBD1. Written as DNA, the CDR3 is TGTGCCAGCAGTCCCCGGACAGGGGTTTTTGGCTACACCTTC. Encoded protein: CASSPRTGVFGYTF.